This is a list of T cell receptor beta chains from one sample in a study of OX40 agonist ivuxolimab in advanced cancers. The assay was immunoSEQ multiplex PCR, and TCRdb's table has in-frame clones only and misses some. The sample lists about 93,000 clones; roughly 91% were seen once. The sample was CD4+ or CD8+ T cells sorted from blood, taken in a trial of the OX40 agonist ivuxolimab. These receptors originate from an adult with an advanced solid tumor such as melanoma, head and neck, liver or kidney cancer. Each CDR3 is given with its conserved first and last residue. D genes are given only for firm matches. For some rows the clone size is stated as once, few or many, or as a class when expanded; others skip it.

J gene: TRBJ1-2
clone size: .
CDR3 length: 17
D gene: .
V gene: TRBV5-6
CDR3 protein: CASSSETGSWISHGYTF
CDR3 DNA: TGTGCCAGCAGCTCAGAGACCGGGTCTTGGATAAGCCATGGCTACACCTTC

J gene: TRBJ1-2
clone size: once
CDR3 length: 15
D gene: .
V gene: TRBV6-1
CDR3 protein: CASSDQTGFNYGYTF
CDR3 DNA: TGTGCCAGCAGCGACCAGACGGGGTTTAACTATGGCTACACCTTC

J gene: TRBJ1-1
clone size: .
CDR3 length: 13
D gene: .
V gene: TRBV28
CDR3 protein: CASSLGGARGAFF
CDR3 DNA: TGTGCCAGCAGTTTGGGGGGGGCGCGGGGAGCTTTCTTT

J gene: TRBJ1-5
clone size: .
CDR3 length: 16
D gene: TRBD1
V gene: TRBV19
CDR3 protein: CASSITPTGGYQPQHF
CDR3 DNA: TGTGCCAGTAGTATCACTCCGACAGGGGGCTATCAGCCCCAGCATTTT

J gene: TRBJ2-5
clone size: .
CDR3 length: 13
D gene: TRBD2
V gene: TRBV4-1
CDR3 protein: CASSPGLQETQYF
CDR3 DNA: TGCGCCAGCAGCCCGGGACTACAAGAGACCCAGTACTTC

J gene: TRBJ1-2
clone size: .
CDR3 length: 14
D gene: .
V gene: TRBV7-8
CDR3 protein: CASSLGGTVYGYTF
CDR3 DNA: TGTGCCAGCAGCCTAGGGGGGACGGTCTATGGCTACACCTTC

J gene: TRBJ2-3
clone size: once
CDR3 length: 15
D gene: .
V gene: TRBV5-1
CDR3 protein: CASVLSPSNADTQYF
CDR3 DNA: TGCGCCAGCGTGCTAAGCCCCTCTAATGCAGATACGCAGTATTTT

J gene: TRBJ1-1
clone size: .
CDR3 length: 13
D gene: .
V gene: TRBV28
CDR3 protein: CASSPPDISEAFF
CDR3 DNA: TGTGCCAGCAGTCCTCCGGACATTTCTGAAGCTTTCTTT

J gene: TRBJ2-7
clone size: .
CDR3 length: 15
D gene: TRBD2
V gene: TRBV5-6
CDR3 protein: CASSWGLAGSYEQYF
CDR3 DNA: TGTGCCAGCAGCTGGGGACTAGCGGGCTCCTACGAGCAGTACTTC

J gene: TRBJ2-7
clone size: .
CDR3 length: 14
D gene: .
V gene: TRBV18
CDR3 protein: CASSPPGTPYEQYF
CDR3 DNA: TGTGCCAGCTCACCCCCCGGGACACCCTACGAGCAGTACTTC

J gene: TRBJ1-4
clone size: once
CDR3 length: 14
D gene: .
V gene: TRBV7-9
CDR3 protein: CASRRDATNEKLFF
CDR3 DNA: TGTGCCAGCAGGCGGGACGCAACTAATGAAAAACTGTTTTTT

J gene: TRBJ2-7
clone size: .
CDR3 length: 16
D gene: TRBD1
V gene: TRBV28
CDR3 protein: CASSPGQDYLSYEQYF
CDR3 DNA: TGTGCCAGCAGTCCCGGACAGGATTATCTCTCCTACGAGCAGTACTTC

J gene: TRBJ2-1
clone size: .
CDR3 length: 14
D gene: TRBD2
V gene: TRBV5-1
CDR3 protein: CASSLLAGGDEQFF
CDR3 DNA: TGCGCCAGCAGCCTTCTAGCGGGAGGGGATGAGCAGTTCTTC

J gene: TRBJ2-5
clone size: .
CDR3 length: 13
D gene: .
V gene: TRBV9
CDR3 protein: CASSVGTEKTQYF
CDR3 DNA: TGTGCCAGCAGCGTAGGGACGGAAAAGACCCAGTACTTC

J gene: TRBJ2-3
clone size: .
CDR3 length: 14
D gene: .
V gene: TRBV28
CDR3 protein: CASRSGATLDTQYF
CDR3 DNA: TGTGCCAGCAGGTCTGGGGCTACGCTGGATACGCAGTATTTT

J gene: TRBJ2-7
clone size: .
CDR3 length: 14
D gene: .
V gene: TRBV5-4
CDR3 protein: CASSLGGVVYEQYF
CDR3 DNA: TGTGCCAGCAGCTTAGGGGGAGTGGTTTACGAGCAGTACTTC

J gene: TRBJ2-1
clone size: .
CDR3 length: 15
D gene: TRBD2
V gene: TRBV25-1
CDR3 protein: CASSGGTSGSDEQFF
CDR3 DNA: TGTGCCAGCAGTGGAGGGACTAGCGGGAGTGATGAGCAGTTCTTC

J gene: TRBJ2-3
clone size: .
CDR3 length: 16
D gene: TRBD2
V gene: TRBV7-3
CDR3 protein: CASSLTSGGGTDTQYF
CDR3 DNA: TGTGCCAGCAGCTTGACTAGCGGGGGGGGCACAGATACGCAGTATTTT

J gene: TRBJ2-2
clone size: .
CDR3 length: 15
D gene: .
V gene: TRBV5-5
CDR3 protein: CASSRLQSSTGELFF
CDR3 DNA: TGTGCCAGCAGCCGGCTCCAGTCTAGCACCGGGGAGCTGTTTTTT

J gene: TRBJ2-3
clone size: .
CDR3 length: 13
D gene: .
V gene: TRBV11-3
CDR3 protein: CASSLEAGDTQYF
CDR3 DNA: TGTGCCAGCAGCTTAGAAGCCGGTGATACGCAGTATTTT

J gene: TRBJ2-1
clone size: .
CDR3 length: 16
D gene: TRBD2
V gene: TRBV5-1
CDR3 protein: CASSPSIAGVGNEQFF
CDR3 DNA: TGCGCCAGCAGCCCATCAATAGCGGGAGTCGGCAATGAGCAGTTCTTC

J gene: TRBJ2-2
clone size: .
CDR3 length: 11
D gene: .
V gene: TRBV28
CDR3 protein: CASSGWAELFF
CDR3 DNA: TGTGCCAGCAGTGGTTGGGCGGAGCTGTTTTTT

J gene: TRBJ2-2
clone size: .
CDR3 length: 15
D gene: .
V gene: TRBV7-2
CDR3 protein: CASSLAAANTGELFF
CDR3 DNA: TGTGCCAGCAGCTTAGCGGCGGCCAACACCGGGGAGCTGTTTTTT

J gene: TRBJ1-3
clone size: .
CDR3 length: 15
D gene: .
V gene: TRBV10-1
CDR3 protein: CASSYWGAGGNTIYF
CDR3 DNA: TGCGCCAGCAGTTATTGGGGGGCAGGGGGAAACACCATATATTTT

J gene: TRBJ2-7
clone size: .
CDR3 length: 15
D gene: TRBD1
V gene: TRBV6-6
CDR3 protein: CASSLQGVGNYEQYF
CDR3 DNA: TGTGCCAGCAGTTTGCAGGGGGTTGGCAACTACGAGCAGTACTTC

J gene: TRBJ2-1
clone size: .
CDR3 length: 17
D gene: TRBD2
V gene: TRBV10-2
CDR3 protein: CASSDPTSVDSYNEQFF
CDR3 DNA: TGCGCCAGCAGTGACCCAACTAGCGTAGACTCCTACAATGAGCAGTTCTTC

J gene: TRBJ2-7
clone size: .
CDR3 length: 12
D gene: .
V gene: TRBV6-4
CDR3 protein: CASAGLRYEQYF
CDR3 DNA: TGTGCCAGCGCCGGACTGCGGTACGAGCAGTACTTC

J gene: TRBJ2-7
clone size: once
CDR3 length: 16
D gene: TRBD1
V gene: TRBV11-2
CDR3 protein: CASSRYQDRAHYEQYF
CDR3 DNA: TGTGCCAGCAGCCGTTACCAGGACAGGGCCCACTACGAGCAGTACTTC

J gene: TRBJ2-7
clone size: .
CDR3 length: 13
D gene: TRBD1
V gene: TRBV5-6
CDR3 protein: CASRTTGGYEQYF
CDR3 DNA: TGTGCCAGCAGAACGACAGGGGGCTACGAGCAGTACTTC

J gene: TRBJ2-5
clone size: .
CDR3 length: 15
D gene: .
V gene: TRBV6-5
CDR3 protein: CASSYQTGAQETQYF
CDR3 DNA: TGTGCCAGCAGTTACCAGACCGGGGCCCAAGAGACCCAGTACTTC

J gene: TRBJ2-4
clone size: .
CDR3 length: 14
D gene: .
V gene: TRBV18
CDR3 protein: CASSPPDHFGIQYF
CDR3 DNA: TGTGCCAGCTCACCACCGGACCATTTTGGCATTCAGTACTTC

J gene: TRBJ2-3
clone size: once
CDR3 length: 16
D gene: .
V gene: TRBV7-7
CDR3 protein: CASSLGGSSSTDTQYF
CDR3 DNA: TGTGCTAGCAGCTTAGGGGGGTCATCTAGCACAGATACGCAGTATTTT

J gene: TRBJ2-3
clone size: .
CDR3 length: 14
D gene: .
V gene: TRBV28
CDR3 protein: CASSRRFITDTQYF
CDR3 DNA: TGTGCCAGCAGCCGCAGGTTCATCACAGATACGCAGTATTTT

J gene: TRBJ1-2
clone size: few
CDR3 length: 11
D gene: .
V gene: TRBV27
CDR3 protein: CARAGGYGYTF
CDR3 DNA: TGTGCCAGGGCGGGGGGCTATGGCTACACCTTC

J gene: TRBJ1-6
clone size: .
CDR3 length: 14
D gene: .
V gene: TRBV5-1
CDR3 protein: CASSFGQLNEPLHF
CDR3 DNA: TGCGCCAGCAGCTTTGGCCAGTTAAATGAGCCCCTCCACTTT

J gene: TRBJ2-1
clone size: .
CDR3 length: 13
D gene: TRBD2
V gene: TRBV6-4
CDR3 protein: CASSVMGEGEQFF
CDR3 DNA: TGTGCCAGCAGTGTTATGGGGGAGGGTGAGCAGTTCTTC

J gene: TRBJ1-1
clone size: few
CDR3 length: 14
D gene: TRBD1
V gene: TRBV29-1
CDR3 protein: CSVEVTGGGTEAFF
CDR3 DNA: TGCAGCGTTGAAGTGACAGGGGGAGGGACTGAAGCTTTCTTT

J gene: TRBJ2-7
clone size: .
CDR3 length: 16
D gene: TRBD2
V gene: TRBV7-2
CDR3 protein: CASKPPAAGGPGEQYF
CDR3 DNA: TGTGCCAGCAAGCCACCTGCAGCGGGAGGGCCGGGCGAGCAGTACTTC

J gene: TRBJ2-5
clone size: .
CDR3 length: 15
D gene: TRBD2
V gene: TRBV28
CDR3 protein: CASSSTGTSGETQYF
CDR3 DNA: TGTGCCAGCAGTTCAACCGGGACTAGCGGAGAGACCCAGTACTTC

J gene: TRBJ2-5
clone size: once
CDR3 length: 16
D gene: TRBD1
V gene: TRBV5-4
CDR3 protein: CASSLVKGQGGETQYF
CDR3 DNA: TGTGCCAGCAGCTTGGTAAAGGGACAGGGGGGGGAGACCCAGTACTTC

J gene: TRBJ1-2
clone size: .
CDR3 length: 14
D gene: .
V gene: TRBV2
CDR3 protein: CASSKAETNYGYTF
CDR3 DNA: TGTGCCAGCAGTAAGGCAGAGACTAACTATGGCTACACCTTC

J gene: TRBJ1-2
clone size: .
CDR3 length: 11
D gene: .
V gene: TRBV5-6
CDR3 protein: CASRSGPGYTF
CDR3 DNA: TGTGCCAGCAGGTCGGGACCCGGCTACACCTTC

J gene: TRBJ2-3
clone size: .
CDR3 length: 14
D gene: .
V gene: TRBV11-3
CDR3 protein: CASSPINHGDTQYF
CDR3 DNA: TGTGCCAGCAGCCCCATAAATCATGGGGATACGCAGTATTTT

J gene: TRBJ1-5
clone size: .
CDR3 length: 17
D gene: .
V gene: TRBV28
CDR3 protein: CASSSPGEGTFNQPQHF
CDR3 DNA: TGTGCCAGCAGTTCCCCCGGGGAGGGGACATTCAATCAGCCCCAGCATTTT

J gene: TRBJ2-2
clone size: .
CDR3 length: 14
D gene: .
V gene: TRBV7-9
CDR3 protein: CASRRDGDTGELFF
CDR3 DNA: TGTGCCAGCAGGCGGGATGGGGACACCGGGGAGCTGTTTTTT

J gene: TRBJ2-6
clone size: .
CDR3 length: 17
D gene: TRBD1
V gene: TRBV28
CDR3 protein: CASSLGTGIAGANVLTF
CDR3 DNA: TGTGCCAGCAGTTTAGGGACAGGGATTGCTGGGGCCAACGTCCTGACTTTC

J gene: TRBJ1-5
clone size: .
CDR3 length: 16
D gene: TRBD1
V gene: TRBV28
CDR3 protein: CASSLARGPGNQPQHF
CDR3 DNA: TGTGCCAGCAGTTTAGCCAGGGGGCCGGGCAATCAGCCCCAGCATTTT

J gene: TRBJ2-1
clone size: .
CDR3 length: 12
D gene: .
V gene: TRBV30
CDR3 protein: CAWGGPTNEQFF
CDR3 DNA: TGTGCCTGGGGGGGACCTACCAATGAGCAGTTCTTC

J gene: TRBJ2-1
clone size: .
CDR3 length: 14
D gene: .
V gene: TRBV7-2
CDR3 protein: CASSLGTHGGEQFF
CDR3 DNA: TGTGCCAGCAGCTTAGGGACACACGGGGGTGAGCAGTTCTTC

J gene: TRBJ2-2
clone size: .
CDR3 length: 14
D gene: .
V gene: TRBV19
CDR3 protein: CASSINPGPGELFF
CDR3 DNA: TGTGCCAGTAGTATAAACCCCGGTCCCGGGGAGCTGTTTTTT

J gene: TRBJ1-5
clone size: few
CDR3 length: 16
D gene: .
V gene: TRBV4-2
CDR3 protein: CASSQDGGASNQPQHF
CDR3 DNA: TGTGCCAGCAGCCAAGACGGGGGGGCGAGCAATCAGCCCCAGCATTTT

J gene: TRBJ2-7
clone size: .
CDR3 length: 15
D gene: .
V gene: TRBV10-1
CDR3 protein: CASSESGVQYYEQYF
CDR3 DNA: TGCGCCAGCAGTGAGTCCGGGGTCCAATACTACGAGCAGTACTTC

J gene: TRBJ2-1
clone size: .
CDR3 length: 16
D gene: TRBD2
V gene: TRBV5-6
CDR3 protein: CASSLPGSGKWNEQFF
CDR3 DNA: TGTGCCAGCAGCTTGCCGGGTAGCGGGAAGTGGAATGAGCAGTTCTTC